A selection of T cell receptor beta chains follows, all from one sample in a study of PD-1 blockade in classical Hodgkin lymphoma. TCRdb's copy holds only in-frame clones and misses some; the assay was immunoSEQ multiplex PCR. The data contain approximately 21,000 clones, 70% to 75% of them seen just once; the ten biggest clones take up around 21%. The sample here was peripheral blood mononuclear cells (PBMCs), taken before the fourth cycle of nivolumab. These TCRs come from a human donor with classical Hodgkin lymphoma. CDR3s include the opening cysteine and the closing phenylalanine or tryptophan. A D gene is named only where the DNA matches it firmly. Expanded clones are given a class, and other clones once, few, many or no size at all.

>TRBV6-6|.|.|TRBJ2-2
CAIFQGGELFF
TGTGCCATCTTCCAGGGAGGGGAGCTGTTTTTT
>TRBV27|.|.|TRBJ2-7
CASRLDRISYEQYF
TGTGCCAGCAGACTAGACAGGATCTCCTACGAGCAGTACTTC
>TRBV10-3|.|.|TRBJ2-6
CAISESKDTSGANVLTF
TGTGCCATCAGTGAGTCGAAGGACACCTCTGGGGCCAACGTCCTGACTTTC
>TRBV5-1|.|.|TRBJ2-7
CASSLDNSYEQYF
TGCGCCAGCAGCTTGGACAACTCCTACGAGCAGTACTTC
>TRBV6-6|TRBD1|large|TRBJ1-1
CASSTPGTGEAFF
TGTGCCAGCAGCACCCCCGGGACAGGGGAAGCTTTCTTT
>TRBV7-8|TRBD1|.|TRBJ2-2
CASPIFPGQGVGELFF
TGTGCCAGCCCTATTTTTCCGGGACAGGGGGTCGGGGAGCTGTTTTTT
>TRBV7-3|.|.|TRBJ2-3
CASSLFGGDTQYF
TGTGCCAGCAGCTTATTTGGTGGGGATACGCAGTATTTT
>TRBV7-2|.|.|TRBJ2-7
CASSQVTTGRHEQYF
TGTGCCAGCAGCCAAGTTACAACAGGGCGTCACGAGCAGTACTTC
>TRBV7-9|TRBD2|.|TRBJ2-3
CASSSPLAGNGDTQYF
TGTGCCAGCAGCTCGCCACTAGCGGGAAATGGAGATACGCAGTATTTT
>TRBV18|.|.|TRBJ2-7
CASSPRTDPGYEQYF
TGTGCCAGCTCACCCCGGACAGATCCTGGCTACGAGCAGTACTTC